This TCR beta chain came from a study of Ad26.COV2.S vaccination and SARS-CoV-2 variants. Whole-study context: Once, or twice with 56 days between doses, Ad26.COV2.S was given intramuscularly.

Study-level points and caveats: Reports say spike-specific CD8+ and CD4+ T cell responses covered substantial breadth after vaccination. It is possible that the TCR breadth and depth analyses underestimated the total T cell responses.

This CDR3 comprises 13 residues. V dropped 2 bases and J dropped 4 bases, with 11 bases sitting between them. CDR1 is GTSNPN, CDR2 SVGIG, per germline (reference sequence). The treatment was: 15 to 20 received Ad26.COV2.S at low or high dose, single or two shots; roughly five received placebo; per-sample allocation not given. All samples were drawn on day 63, counting from the first vaccine or placebo injection. Built on an Ad26 vector, the vaccine expressed Wuhan-strain SARS-CoV-2 spike. Remarks on this clone: Its target is not known.

Profiling relied on immunoSEQ multiplex PCR, and the TCRdb table lists in-frame clones only, not all of them. The table has 300,000 to 350,000 clones, around 90% seen once. This specimen consisted of peripheral blood, obtained in a trial of Ad26.COV2.S vaccine versus placebo. This TCR derives from a person aged 18-60 years who received the Ad26.COV2.S COVID-19 vaccine or a placebo. This chain links TRBV30 with TRBJ1-2; D is perhaps TRBD1 (5 bases). CDR3 sequence (DNA): TGTGCCTGGAGTTCGGGGACCGCCTATGGCTACACCTTC. Translated: CAWSSGTAYGYTF.